The clone carrying this T cell receptor (beta chain) was recorded a few times. This sample was taken from a study of blood T cell repertoires in COVID-19. Whole-study context: The United States, Italy and Spain supplied acute and convalescent COVID-19 samples.

The assay was immunoSEQ multiplex PCR, and TCRdb's table has in-frame clones only and misses some. The sample has about 140,000 clones, over 65% seen once. CDR3 length equals 14 residues. The V gene's germline CDR1 is SGHRS and CDR2 YFSETQ. V was cut by 4 bases and J by 10 bases, with 15 bases left in between. This TCR came from a human donor in a cohort sampled during active COVID-19. The genes are TRBV5-1 and TRBJ1-6; tentative D call: TRBD1 (5 bases). Sequenced material: peripheral blood. CDR3: CASSPTPGGSPLHF. CDR3 DNA sequence: TGCGCCAGCAGCCCGACACCGGGGGGATCACCCCTCCACTTT.